The rows below give T cell receptor beta chains drawn from one sample of a study of identical twins. TCRdb called the 5' RACE reads again in MiXCR, with one record for every CDR3 protein. Of around 680,000 distinct CDR3 sequences listed, 8.5% to 9% were seen once; the top ten hold 0.8% to 1%. These data are also associated with another study on yellow fever vaccine responses in identical twins.

The sample consisted of PBMCs. The receptor source for this set is a woman between 18 and 29 years old in good health. The CDR3 runs from the conserved cysteine through the conserved F or W. D genes are given only for firm matches. Not every row has a clone size; where given, it reads once, few, many or a size class.

j_call v_call d_call clone_size cdr3_nt cdr3_aa
TRBJ1-4 TRBV28 - few TGTGCCAGCAGATGGGAGGGCCAGAGTAATGAAAAACTGTTTTTT CASRWEGQSNEKLFF
TRBJ1-2 TRBV4-1 - - TGCGCCAGCAGCCAAGATACCTATGGCTACACCTTC CASSQDTYGYTF
TRBJ2-5 TRBV29-1 - few TGCAGCGTTGTCGTGCAGCAAGAGACCCAGTACTTC CSVVVQQETQYF
TRBJ2-5 TRBV6-1 TRBD1 - TGTGCCAGCTCATGGGGACAGGGTGTAAAAGAGACCCAGTACTTC CASSWGQGVKETQYF
TRBJ2-5 TRBV7-6 - - TGTGCCAGCAGCTTAGTGGTCCGGGATGGGCAAGAGACCCAGTACTTC CASSLVVRDGQETQYF
TRBJ1-5 TRBV7-2 - few TGTGCCAGCAGCTTCGGGCCTACCCCAGGTCAGCCCCAGCATTTT CASSFGPTPGQPQHF
TRBJ2-3 TRBV24-1 - few TGTGCCACCAGTGATTTTGGAGGACCGTCAGGCACAGATACGCAGTATTTT CATSDFGGPSGTDTQYF
TRBJ2-2 TRBV28 - many TGTGCCAGCAGTTTCTCCAGGCCGAACACCGGGGAGCTGTTTTTT CASSFSRPNTGELFF
TRBJ2-6 TRBV12-3/TRBV12-4 - many TGTGCCAGCACCCCGTCTGGGGCCAACGTCCTGACTTTC CASTPSGANVLTF
TRBJ2-7 TRBV27 - many TGTGCCAGCAGTTTAGGGGGTAGTCCCGAGCAGTACTTC CASSLGGSPEQYF
TRBJ2-7 TRBV28 TRBD1 - TGTGCCAGCAGCCCCGACAGGGAAGTCGACTACGAGCAGTACTTC CASSPDREVDYEQYF
TRBJ2-5 TRBV28 - - TGTGCCAGCAACCCTTATCCAGGTTCCCGGAAAGAGACCCAGTACTTC CASNPYPGSRKETQYF
TRBJ2-3 TRBV5-6 TRBD1 few TGTGCCAGCAGCACTAGGACAGGGGGGACGCAGTATTTT CASSTRTGGTQYF
TRBJ2-5 TRBV3-1 - few TGTGCCAGCAGCCAACGCAGGGAAGGGAGAGAGACCCAGTACTTC CASSQRREGRETQYF
TRBJ2-2 TRBV20-1 - - TGCAGTGCTACGACGCAGCAGAACACCGGGGAGCTGTTTTTT CSATTQQNTGELFF
TRBJ1-1 TRBV4-1 TRBD1 - TGCGCCAGCAGCCAAGATGGTTTTAGGGACAGGGAAGATAGTGAAGCTTTCTTT CASSQDGFRDREDSEAFF
TRBJ2-7 TRBV29-1 - - TGCAGCGTTGAAGACGGGGGTTCTGCGGAGCAGTACTTC CSVEDGGSAEQYF
TRBJ2-3 TRBV6-5 TRBD2 few TGTGCCAGCAGTTCGACTAGCGGGGGAACCACAGATACGCAGTATTTT CASSSTSGGTTDTQYF
TRBJ2-7 TRBV24-1 - few TGTGCCTCAGCGGGCAGCACCTACGAGCAGTACTTC CASAGSTYEQYF
TRBJ2-2 TRBV7-9 - - TGTGCCAGCAGGTCCGGGACACCTACGAACACCGGGGAGCTGTTTTTT CASRSGTPTNTGELFF
TRBJ2-3 TRBV19 - few TGTGCCACCCTATACCCGGGGCTAATCACAGATACGCAGTATTTT CATLYPGLITDTQYF
TRBJ2-1 TRBV2 - few TGTGCCAGCAGTGGCCGGACCAGCGGCGATGAGCAGTTCTTC CASSGRTSGDEQFF
TRBJ2-1 TRBV5-6 - - TGTGCCAGCAGCTTTCGCCGGGCGGCCTACAATGAGCAGTTCTTC CASSFRRAAYNEQFF
TRBJ2-7 TRBV7-8 TRBD1 few TGTGCCAGCAGCTTGGACTCCGGGACAGGGACCTACGAGCAGTACTTC CASSLDSGTGTYEQYF
TRBJ2-7 TRBV7-2 - many TGTGCCAGCAGCTTGGGTCAGTTTGGCGAGCAGTACTTC CASSLGQFGEQYF
TRBJ2-1 TRBV6-1 TRBD2 - TGTGCCAGCAGTGCGGCGGGGGGGCGGGTTGAGCAGTTCTTC CASSAAGGRVEQFF
TRBJ2-7 TRBV20-1 - many TGCAGTGCTAGCGATAGGACCAACGAGCAGTACTTC CSASDRTNEQYF
TRBJ2-1 TRBV6-2/TRBV6-3 TRBD2 few TGTGCCAGCAGTTACCGATCCGGCGGGAGTTCCCATAATGAGCAGTTCTTC CASSYRSGGSSHNEQFF
TRBJ2-7 TRBV14 - many TGTGCCAGCAGCCTGGCGGACAGTTTTTCCTACGAGCAGTACTTC CASSLADSFSYEQYF
TRBJ2-1 TRBV12-3/TRBV12-4 - many TGTGCCAGCAGCCTCGGATGGGTATTCGAGCAGTTCTTC CASSLGWVFEQFF
TRBJ1-1 TRBV20-1 TRBD1 few TGCAGTGCCCCCAGGGGACAGTCGCTAGCTTTCTTT CSAPRGQSLAFF
TRBJ2-4 TRBV5-1 TRBD1 few TGCGCCAGCAGCCAGACAGGGGCACCTCCGGGGAACATTCAGTACTTC CASSQTGAPPGNIQYF
TRBJ2-7 TRBV7-2 TRBD2 - TGTGCCAGCAGCCAGTATGGCCGGGAGGCAGCCGAGCAGTACTTC CASSQYGREAAEQYF
TRBJ2-7 TRBV9 TRBD2 few TGTGCCAGCAGCGTAGGTAGCGGGGGGTACGAGCAGTACTTC CASSVGSGGYEQYF
TRBJ2-1 TRBV30 - few TGTGCCTGGAGTGTACTTGGGGCGGGTGAGCAGTTCTTC CAWSVLGAGEQFF
TRBJ2-1 TRBV7-9 - few TGTGCCAGCAGCCCCCTCGGGACCCAATACAATGAGCAGTTCTTC CASSPLGTQYNEQFF
TRBJ2-2 TRBV3-1 - few TGTGCCAGCAGCCAAGGTTCCTCCGGGGAGCTGTTTTTT CASSQGSSGELFF
TRBJ1-6 TRBV7-9 TRBD1 - TGTGCCAGCAGTACGGACAGGGTGGGTTCACCCCTCCACTTT CASSTDRVGSPLHF
TRBJ2-7 TRBV2 - - TGTGCCAGCACCCCTGGGGCATTAGCCGCAATTTCCTACGAGCAGTACTTC CASTPGALAAISYEQYF
TRBJ2-2 TRBV12-3/TRBV12-4 - many TGTGCCAGCAGTTTGTTTGCCGGGGAGCTGTTTTTT CASSLFAGELFF
TRBJ2-7 TRBV6-1 TRBD2 - TGTGCCAGCAAGGAACTAGCGGGAGACGAGCAGTACTTC CASKELAGDEQYF